The next 25 T cell receptor beta chains were all read from a single sample in a study of T cell repertoires and HLA-DP antigens. Antigens of these TCRs are unknown. Measured with immunoSEQ multiplex PCR; TCRdb has only the in-frame clones, and not every one. The table includes about 89,000 clones, around nine tenths detected once. Sequenced: CD4+ T cells from PBMCs. Every receptor here comes from a man aged 50 to 60 in good health and CMV-seronegative.

V is TRBV30 and J is TRBJ1-3, with 7 bases lining up with TRBD1. The CDR3 totals 13 residues. J was trimmed by 0 bases and V by 8 bases; bases with no gene match: 4. Germline V gives CDR1 GTSNPN, CDR2 SVGIG (reference sequence). The CDR3, as DNA: TGTGCCCTCGGGACAGTCTCTGGAAACACCATATATTTT. Translation: CALGTVSGNTIYF.

The chain links TRBV11-2 to TRBJ2-2, with D unresolved. CDR3 length: 14 residues. Germline V lookup: CDR1 SGHAT, CDR2 FQNNGV. The V and J ends lost 2 bases and 1 base respectively, with 5 bases between them. Here the CDR3 reads CASSLTRNTGELFF. The CDR3 bases are TGTGCCAGCAGCTTAACTCGGAACACCGGGGAGCTGTTTTTT.

The chain couples TRBV13 to TRBJ2-1; D perhaps matches TRBD2 (6 bases). The CDR3 is 15 amino acids. V lost 3 bases to trimming and J lost 3 bases, with 12 bases between them. CDR1 PRHDT and CDR2 FYEKMQ come from the germline V gene (reference sequence). The CDR3 nucleotides read TGTGCCAGCAGCTTCGGTGTAGCGGTCTACAATGAGCAGTTCTTC. It specifies CASSFGVAVYNEQFF.

The rearrangement joins TRBV6-5 to TRBJ2-7, with a tentative D call TRBD2 (6 bases). The germline gives CDR1 MNHEY, CDR2 SVGAGI. V was pared by 2 bases and J by 7 bases, with 9 bases between. The CDR3 is made up of 12 amino acids. The CDR3 DNA reads as TGTGCCAGCAGTTACAATGGGAGGGAGCAGTACTTC. This codes for CASSYNGREQYF.

This chain links TRBV4-1 with TRBJ1-5, with 7 bases fitting TRBD1. Germline CDR1 reads MGHRA; CDR2 reads YSYEKL. The V and J ends lost 7 bases and 11 bases, in that order; junction bases with no gene match: 23. The CDR3 contains 17 residues. The DNA for the CDR3 is TGCGCCAGCACCCTAGAAATTTTCTTTCCCCGGGACAGTGCCCAGCATTTT. Encoded protein: CASTLEIFFPRDSAQHF.

The chain combines TRBV6-1 with TRBJ1-5; 9 nucleotides line up with TRBD1. The ends lost 8 bases at V and 0 bases at J; junction bases unmatched: 5. CDR1 is MNHNS, CDR2 SASEGT, per germline. There are 15 residues in the CDR3. CDR3 residues: CASFRGQGSNQPQHF. The DNA for the CDR3 is TGTGCCAGCTTCAGGGGACAGGGTAGCAATCAGCCCCAGCATTTT.

The J gene is TRBJ1-5, the V gene TRBV6-1; D gene uncertain. This CDR3 comprises 13 residues. Germline values: CDR1 MNHNS, CDR2 SASEGT. V was pared by 4 bases and J by 7 bases, with 11 bases between. For the CDR3, the DNA is TGTGCCAGCAGTGGGACGGTCAGGCAGCCCCAGCATTTT. Translated, it gives CASSGTVRQPQHF.

The J gene is TRBJ1-6, the V gene TRBV5-1; TRBD1 might be the D (5 bases). The CDR3 spans 15 residues. Trimming removed 2 bases at V and 0 bases at J, with 6 bases between. CDR1 is SGHRS and CDR2 is YFSETQ in the germline V gene. CDR3 nucleotide sequence: TGCGCCAGCAGCTTTGACAGCTCCTATAATTCACCCCTCCACTTT. It yields the protein CASSFDSSYNSPLHF.

This clone was observed once. The chain links TRBV7-6 to TRBJ2-5, with a tentative D call TRBD2 (6 bases). CDR1 and CDR2 from the germline V gene are SGHVS and FNYEAQ. Between the trimmed V and J ends, which lost 5 bases and 0 bases, there was a span of 19 bases. This CDR3 contains 17 residues. This CDR3 reads CASSPGGASAYQETQYF. The CDR3 DNA is TGTGCCAGCAGCCCTGGAGGGGCTAGCGCATACCAAGAGACCCAGTACTTC.

This clone has only a few counts. The V and J genes are TRBV11-2 and TRBJ1-5; no definite D call. V lost 4 bases and J lost 1, with 11 bases in between. Germline V gives CDR1 SGHAT, CDR2 FQNNGV. This CDR3 has 15 residues. The DNA of the CDR3 is TGTGCCAGCAGCTCAGGTGTCGGGAGCAATCAGCCCCAGCATTTT. Residues: CASSSGVGSNQPQHF.

This clone was seen a few times. The chain uses TRBV30 and TRBJ1-1, with D unclear. CDR3 length equals 11 residues. V was trimmed by 4 bases and J by 3 bases, leaving 6 bases between them. Germline V lookup: CDR1 GTSNPN, CDR2 SVGIG (reference sequence). As DNA, the CDR3 is TGTGCCTGGATGGTGGACACTGAAGCTTTCTTT. This translates into CAWMVDTEAFF.

The V call is TRBV5-1, the J call TRBJ1-1, with D possibly matching TRBD1 (6 bases). Germline values: CDR1 SGHRS, CDR2 YFSETQ. V dropped 4 bases and J dropped 0 bases, with 16 bases sitting between them. The CDR3 is made up of 16 amino acids. CDR3 in amino acids: CASSPDRLSLNTEAFF. The CDR3 coding sequence is TGCGCCAGCAGCCCCGACAGGCTATCCTTGAACACTGAAGCTTTCTTT. The entire variable domain, with the rest obtained from reference TRBV5-1 and TRBJ1-1, is as follows: KAGVTQTPRYLIKTRGQQVTLSCSPISGHRSVSWYQQTPGQGLQFLFEYFSETQRNKGNFPGRFSGRQFSNSRSEMNVSTLELGDSALYLCASSPDRLSLNTEAFFGQGTRLTVV.

This chain connects TRBV5-1 to TRBJ2-7; D gene ambiguous. This CDR3 has 14 residues. V lost 7 bases to trimming and J lost 3 bases, with 17 bases between them. The V gene's germline CDR1 is SGHRS and CDR2 YFSETQ. CDR3 in DNA: TGCGCCAGCGAGGTATCAGGAAAGGGCTACGAGCAGTACTTC. Residues: CASEVSGKGYEQYF.

This chain connects TRBV7-9 to TRBJ2-1, with D tentatively TRBD2 (5 bases). V lost 3 bases and J 0 bases, leaving 9 bases between the germline ends. The germline gives CDR1 SEHNR, CDR2 FQNEAQ (reference sequence). The CDR3 length is 15 residues. The CDR3 DNA reads TGTGCCAGCAGCTTTTTACGGGGCTCCTACAATGAGCAGTTCTTC. This codes for CASSFLRGSYNEQFF.

With respect to this clone: The junction and the germline gene differ at one end; a read error may be behind it. The chain couples TRBV29-1 to TRBJ2-7; no clear D. CDR3 length: 10 residues. The germline V gene encodes CDR1 SQVTM and CDR2 ANQGSEA. The CDR3 reads CSVEAKSWCF. CDR3 bases: TGCAGCGTCGAGGCCAAGAGCTGGTGCTTC.

The chain combines TRBV28 with TRBJ2-3; D is unresolved. V lost 6 bases and J lost 5, with 27 bases in between. The germline CDR1 and CDR2 sequences are MDHEN and SYDVKM. This CDR3 has 18 amino acids. The CDR3 region has the DNA TGTGCCAGCAGGTTACCCCCTAGGAAGTCCTCCCCGGGAGATACGCAGTATTTT. Translating it yields CASRLPPRKSSPGDTQYF.

The chain couples TRBV18 to TRBJ1-4; perhaps TRBD1 as D (6 bases). Germline V gene sequence: CDR1 KGHSH, CDR2 LQKENI. This CDR3 is 15 amino acids long. Trimming cost V 6 bases and J 5 bases, with 16 bases left between them. CDR3 region: CASSMDQGLNEKLFF. CDR3 DNA sequence: TGTGCCAGCTCGATGGACCAGGGGTTAAATGAAAAACTGTTTTTT.

In its sample, this clone was seen a few times. The genes are TRBV11-2 and TRBJ2-5, with 8 positions matching TRBD1. V gave up 5 bases and J gave up 2 bases; unmatched junction bases: 7. This CDR3 has 15 amino acids. Germline V gene lookup returns CDR1 SGHAT and CDR2 FQNNGV. The CDR3 bases are TGTGCCAGCAGCCCTGGGACAGGAACACAAGAGACCCAGTACTTC. Translating gives CASSPGTGTQETQYF.

J is TRBJ2-7 and V is TRBV19; 7 bases map to TRBD1. The V gene's germline CDR1 is LNHDA and CDR2 SQIVND (reference sequence). With 8 bases clipped from V and 4 bases from J, the junction kept 5 bases outside the gene matches. This CDR3 is built from 12 residues. The CDR3 is CASRAQGYEQYF. CDR3 nucleotide sequence: TGTGCCAGTCGCGCACAGGGGTACGAGCAGTACTTC.

In regard to this clone: The same CDR3 can be traced to other DNA sequences in this sample. CDR3 sequence (DNA): TGCGCCAGCAGCTTCGGGGGAGGCAGCGAGACCCAGTACTTC. Residues: CASSFGGGSETQYF. The gene calls are TRBV5-1 and TRBJ2-5; a possible D gene is TRBD2 (6 bases). This CDR3 has 14 amino acids. The V end was cut by 2 bases, the J end by 5 bases, with 13 bases between. Germline V CDR1 and CDR2: SGHRS, YFSETQ.

The rearrangement uses TRBV7-3 and TRBJ2-5, with D perhaps assigned TRBD1 or TRBD2 (6 bases each). Trimming pared 2 bases from V and 1 base from J, leaving 8 bases between. Germline CDR1 is SGHTA and CDR2 is FQGTGA. This CDR3 comprises 14 residues. The CDR3, as DNA: TGTGCCAGCAGCTTAGGGGGGCCCCAAGAGACCCAGTACTTC. Translation gives CASSLGGPQETQYF. Full variable domain (outside the CDR3, taken from reference TRBV7-3 and TRBJ2-5): GAGVSQTPSNKVTEKGKYVELRCDPISGHTALYWYRQSLGQGPEFLIYFQGTGAADDSGLPNDRFFAVRPEGSVSTLKIQRTERGDSAVYLCASSLGGPQETQYFGPGTRLLVL.

This sequence joins TRBV28 and TRBJ2-6; D possibly corresponds to TRBD1 (7 bases). The germline V gene encodes CDR1 MDHEN and CDR2 SYDVKM. CDR3 length: 16 residues. V shed 6 bases and J shed 2 bases, with 14 bases lying between them. Written as DNA, the CDR3 is TGTGCCAGCAGGGAGGGACAGCACACTGGGGCCAACGTCCTGACTTTC. It yields the protein CASREGQHTGANVLTF.

The chain combines TRBV7-9 with TRBJ2-1; TRBD2 matches at 10 bases. CDR1 is SEHNR and CDR2 is FQNEAQ in the germline V gene (reference sequence). V was pared by 5 bases and J by 8 bases, with 9 bases of the junction left unmatched. The CDR3 runs 15 residues. The chain's CDR3 is CASSASGGAGYEQFF. In DNA form, the CDR3 reads TGTGCCAGCAGCGCCAGCGGGGGGGCCGGGTATGAGCAGTTCTTC. Supplemented by reference TRBV7-9 and TRBJ2-1, the full variable domain reads DTGVSQNPRHKITKRGQNVTFRCDPISEHNRLYWYRQTLGQGPEFLTYFQNEAQLEKSRLLSDRFSAERPKGSFSTLEIQRTEQGDSAMYLCASSASGGAGYEQFFGPGTRLTVL.

The DNA of the CDR3 is TGTGCCAGCAGCTTAGGGACGGGGGGAGAGCAGTACTTC. This codes for CASSLGTGGEQYF. The chain employs TRBV7-2 and TRBJ2-7; 7 bases line up with TRBD2. This CDR3 is 13 amino acids long. Germline CDR1 reads SGHTA; CDR2 reads FQGNSA. J lost 7 bases, V lost 1 base, and 4 bases had no gene match.

The rearrangement links TRBV7-9 to TRBJ1-1, with D unresolved. CDR1 is SEHNR and CDR2 is FQNEAQ in the germline V gene (reference sequence). Trimming left V 1 base short and J 4 bases short, with 7 bases between. This CDR3 comprises 13 residues. The CDR3 region is CASSLGSGTEAFF. Written as DNA, the CDR3 is TGTGCCAGCAGCTTAGGGTCAGGCACTGAAGCTTTCTTT.